This TCR beta chain was recovered during a study of vaccination and CD4 T cells after COVID-19. Sample treatment: approximately nine-day PBMC culture with coronavirus spike peptide pools or control peptides (ViraFEST assay). Notes on this clonotype: Its antigen is not identified.

Scientists ran DNA taken from cultured CD4+ T cells through the Oncomine TCR Beta short-read assay for sequencing. TCRdb called the PCR reads again in MiXCR, with one record for every CDR3 protein. Of roughly 18,000 distinct CDR3 sequences listed, 45% to 65% are singletons. In germline, CDR1 is LNHNV, CDR2 YYDKDF (reference sequence). The CDR3 runs to 15 residues. The V end was cut by 1 base, the J end by 5 bases, with 14 bases between. The sequence came from a human donor who had recovered from COVID-19. V is TRBV15 and J is TRBJ2-5, with D perhaps TRBD2 (7 bases). Sequenced sample: CD4+ T cells from blood, cultured in vitro. DNA of the CDR3: TGTGCCACCAGCAGAGCAACGGGGGGCGCGGAGACCCAGTACTTC. Amino acid sequence: CATSRATGGAETQYF.